These T cell receptor beta chains were read from a single sample in a study of human T cells and chemical hapten exposure. TCRdb re-called the RACE reads with MiXCR, one entry per CDR3 protein. The sample contains approximately 260,000 distinct CDR3 sequences, approximately 8.6% of which appear only once. Sequenced material: whole blood, taken in connection with sensitization to the hapten diphenylcyclopropenone (DPC). Receptor source: a woman between 40 and 50 years old with alopecia areata. Some clones in this sample may be carry-over from other donors' samples. CDR3s include the opening cysteine and the closing phenylalanine or tryptophan. D genes are given only for firm matches. Where a row states a size, it is once, few, many or the class of an expanded clone; other rows omit it.

V gene	J gene	clone size	D gene	CDR3 protein	CDR3 DNA
TRBV24-1	TRBJ2-3	NA	TRBD2	CATSSGVENTDTQYF	TGTGCCACCAGCAGCGGGGTGGAAAACACAGATACGCAGTATTTT
TRBV28	TRBJ2-7	few	TRBD1	CASRTGTAYEQYF	TGTGCCAGCAGGACCGGGACAGCCTACGAGCAGTACTTC
TRBV28	TRBJ1-1	NA	NA	CASTHNTEAFF	TGTGCCAGCACCCACAACACTGAAGCTTTCTTT
TRBV3-1	TRBJ2-7	NA	TRBD2	CASSPFGGGRSEQYF	TGTGCCAGCAGCCCTTTCGGGGGCGGGAGGAGCGAGCAGTACTTC
TRBV12-3/TRBV12-4	TRBJ2-7	few	TRBD2	CASSLQRGVAYYEQYF	TGTGCCAGCAGTTTACAGCGGGGGGTAGCCTACTACGAGCAGTACTTC
TRBV7-2	TRBJ2-7	NA	TRBD1	CASSRTPGQGTYEQYF	TGTGCCAGCAGCAGGACCCCGGGACAGGGGACCTACGAGCAGTACTTC
TRBV29-1	TRBJ1-4	many	NA	CSVSGGPNEKLFF	TGCAGCGTTTCGGGGGGCCCTAATGAAAAACTGTTTTTT
TRBV9	TRBJ1-3	many	NA	CASSLGRTAGNTIYF	TGTGCCAGCAGCTTAGGTAGGACAGCTGGAAACACCATATATTTT
TRBV24-1	TRBJ2-2	NA	NA	CATSDPGGRRPDTGELFF	TGTGCCACCAGTGACCCCGGAGGCCGGCGGCCCGACACCGGGGAGCTGTTTTTT
TRBV10-3	TRBJ2-5	NA	NA	CAISESAYQETQYF	TGTGCCATCAGTGAGTCAGCGTACCAAGAGACCCAGTACTTC
TRBV7-9	TRBJ2-3	NA	NA	CASSAPRVGEAQYF	TGTGCCAGCAGCGCGCCCCGTGTCGGGGAGGCGCAGTATTTT
TRBV6-5	TRBJ1-2	few	TRBD1	CASSYSKQGNYGYTF	TGTGCCAGCAGTTACTCGAAACAGGGGAACTATGGCTACACCTTC
TRBV4-2	TRBJ1-4	few	TRBD1	CASNQDPGRGNEKLFF	TGTGCCAGCAACCAAGATCCGGGCAGGGGGAATGAAAAACTGTTTTTT
TRBV6-2/TRBV6-3	TRBJ2-1	NA	NA	CASSPSRVINEQFF	TGTGCCAGCAGTCCGTCACGAGTAATCAATGAGCAGTTCTTC
TRBV6-5	TRBJ1-1	few	NA	CASSYSIRRKNTEAFF	TGTGCCAGCAGTTACTCGATTAGGCGGAAGAACACTGAAGCTTTCTTT
TRBV27	TRBJ2-6	few	NA	CASSFRRDSGANVLTF	TGTGCCAGCAGTTTTAGACGGGACTCTGGGGCCAACGTCCTGACTTTC
TRBV3-1	TRBJ2-5	NA	NA	CASSPSPSGETQYF	TGTGCCAGCAGCCCTTCACCCTCGGGGGAGACCCAGTACTTC
TRBV24-1	TRBJ2-3	NA	NA	CATSGTQSGPTQYF	TGTGCCACCAGTGGTACACAAAGCGGGCCTACGCAGTATTTT
TRBV28	TRBJ1-2	few	NA	CAAQGSGYTF	TGTGCCGCCCAGGGATCTGGCTACACCTTC
TRBV20-1	TRBJ1-2	few	NA	CSAGSYGYTF	TGCAGTGCTGGGAGCTATGGCTACACCTTC
TRBV2	TRBJ2-7	NA	NA	CASSEGRLLGYEQYF	TGTGCCAGCAGTGAAGGTAGACTTCTAGGATACGAGCAGTACTTC
TRBV11-2	TRBJ1-1	few	NA	CASSSRGATEAFF	TGTGCCAGCAGCTCCCGAGGGGCCACTGAAGCTTTCTTT
TRBV29-1	TRBJ2-7	NA	NA	CSVALVSGPYEQYF	TGCAGCGTTGCCCTAGTTAGTGGACCCTACGAGCAGTACTTC
TRBV6-1	TRBJ1-1	few	TRBD1	CASSEVGQGRSTEAFF	TGTGCCAGCAGTGAAGTGGGACAGGGTAGGAGCACTGAAGCTTTCTTT
TRBV25-1	TRBJ2-1	NA	TRBD2	CASSPLTSGHNRSSYNEQFF	TGTGCCAGCAGTCCCCTGACTAGCGGTCATAACAGGAGCTCCTACAATGAGCAGTTCTTC
TRBV6-2/TRBV6-3	TRBJ2-7	NA	NA	CASTPAATAYEQYF	TGTGCCAGCACTCCCGCAGCGACTGCCTACGAGCAGTACTTC
TRBV2	TRBJ2-1	NA	TRBD1	CASSGFVGTAYNEQFF	TGTGCCAGCAGTGGTTTTGTCGGGACAGCGTACAATGAGCAGTTCTTC
TRBV15	TRBJ1-2	few	NA	CATSRRDIANYGYTF	TGTGCCACCAGCAGACGGGACATAGCTAACTATGGCTACACCTTC
TRBV12-3/TRBV12-4	TRBJ1-2	NA	TRBD1	CASNTMTGTGVGGYTF	TGTGCCAGCAACACAATGACCGGGACAGGGGTTGGCGGCTACACCTTC
TRBV7-9	TRBJ2-1	few	NA	CASSLDSSNNEQFF	TGTGCCAGCAGCTTAGACAGCTCCAACAATGAGCAGTTCTTC
TRBV7-9	TRBJ2-2	NA	NA	CASSLGAGVTGELFF	TGTGCCAGCAGCTTAGGTGCCGGGGTCACCGGGGAGCTGTTTTTT
TRBV28	TRBJ2-5	NA	NA	CASSFQLRETQYF	TGTGCCAGCAGTTTTCAGTTGCGAGAGACCCAGTACTTC
TRBV7-3	TRBJ2-1	many	TRBD2	CASSLTGLVDEQFF	TGTGCCAGCAGCTTAACGGGACTAGTGGACGAGCAGTTCTTC
TRBV5-6	TRBJ1-1	few	NA	CASSLFEAENTEAFF	TGTGCCAGCAGCTTGTTCGAGGCAGAGAACACTGAAGCTTTCTTT
TRBV20-1	TRBJ2-3	few	NA	CSASFVDTQYF	TGCAGTGCTAGTTTTGTTGATACGCAGTATTTT
TRBV12-3/TRBV12-4	TRBJ1-1	few	NA	CASRAGIMNTEAFF	TGTGCCAGCAGGGCAGGGATTATGAACACTGAAGCTTTCTTT
TRBV3-1	TRBJ2-7	few	TRBD2	CASGWTSGSYEQYF	TGTGCCAGCGGCTGGACTAGCGGGAGCTACGAGCAGTACTTC
TRBV24-1	TRBJ2-4	few	NA	CATSGPRNLAKNIQYF	TGTGCCACCAGTGGGCCTAGAAACTTAGCCAAAAACATTCAGTACTTC
TRBV5-6	TRBJ2-1	few	TRBD2	CASSLAGSGAYNEQFF	TGTGCCAGCAGCTTGGCGGGTAGCGGGGCCTACAATGAGCAGTTCTTC
TRBV7-9	TRBJ2-7	few	TRBD1	CASSLTGEYF	TGTGCCAGCAGCTTGACAGGGGAGTACTTC
TRBV9	TRBJ2-5	few	NA	CASSSREGTIETQYF	TGTGCCAGCAGCTCTAGAGAGGGGACAATCGAGACCCAGTACTTC
TRBV12-3/TRBV12-4	TRBJ1-5	NA	NA	CASNTGRGQPQHF	TGTGCCAGCAACACGGGGAGAGGTCAGCCCCAGCATTTT
TRBV7-3	TRBJ2-2	NA	NA	CASSFSGRSGTGELFF	TGTGCCAGCAGCTTTAGCGGTCGGAGTGGAACCGGGGAGCTGTTTTTT
TRBV6-5	TRBJ1-1	NA	TRBD1	CASSRDRGFSEAFF	TGTGCCAGCAGCCGGGACAGGGGTTTTTCTGAAGCTTTCTTT
TRBV5-1	TRBJ2-2	NA	TRBD1	CASSLVQAGQGHGGELFF	TGCGCCAGCAGCTTGGTGCAGGCTGGACAGGGGCACGGCGGGGAGCTGTTTTTT
TRBV12-3/TRBV12-4	TRBJ1-5	few	TRBD1	CASRQGPNQPQHF	TGTGCCAGCAGACAGGGGCCAAATCAGCCCCAGCATTTT
TRBV12-3/TRBV12-4	TRBJ1-4	many	NA	CASSLAREKLFF	TGTGCCAGCAGTTTAGCGCGGGAAAAACTGTTTTTT
TRBV7-8	TRBJ2-7	few	TRBD2	CASSLGASGVSYEQYF	TGTGCCAGCAGCTTAGGGGCTAGCGGGGTCTCCTACGAGCAGTACTTC
TRBV11-2	TRBJ2-5	NA	TRBD1	CASSSTGVPETQYF	TGTGCCAGCAGCTCGACAGGGGTCCCGGAGACCCAGTACTTC
TRBV24-1	TRBJ2-3	many	TRBD2	CATASGSTDTQYF	TGTGCCACCGCTAGCGGGAGCACAGATACGCAGTATTTT
TRBV7-9	TRBJ1-2	few	NA	CASSRPTTGINGCTF	TGTGCCAGCAGCCGGCCTACAACAGGGATCAACGGCTGCACCTTC